What follows describes a single TCR beta chain. The data originate from a study of blood T cell repertoires in COVID-19. Across the study: COVID-19 samples, acute and convalescent, were from the United States, Italy and Spain.

Original data processing: Reference gene primer amplification yielded estimated nucleated cell counts. Assay used: immunoSEQ multiplex PCR; TCRdb lists only in-frame clones, some missing. That table supplies the V and J calls and clone size; D and trimming were determined from the DNA. The data hold 110,000 to 150,000 clones, with approximately 80% observed a single time. The CDR3 covers 15 residues. The junction had 13 bases not matched to a gene; V was cut back by 4 bases and J by 7 bases. The V gene's germline CDR1 is SGHRS and CDR2 YFSETQ. The source of this sequence is an elderly woman in a cohort sampled during active or convalescent COVID-19. The sequencing sample was made of peripheral blood. J is TRBJ2-7 and V is TRBV5-1, with 8 bases identical to TRBD2. The CDR3 loop reads CASSARSGGEGEQYF. The CDR3 DNA is TGCGCCAGCAGCGCGAGGAGCGGGGGTGAGGGTGAGCAGTACTTC.